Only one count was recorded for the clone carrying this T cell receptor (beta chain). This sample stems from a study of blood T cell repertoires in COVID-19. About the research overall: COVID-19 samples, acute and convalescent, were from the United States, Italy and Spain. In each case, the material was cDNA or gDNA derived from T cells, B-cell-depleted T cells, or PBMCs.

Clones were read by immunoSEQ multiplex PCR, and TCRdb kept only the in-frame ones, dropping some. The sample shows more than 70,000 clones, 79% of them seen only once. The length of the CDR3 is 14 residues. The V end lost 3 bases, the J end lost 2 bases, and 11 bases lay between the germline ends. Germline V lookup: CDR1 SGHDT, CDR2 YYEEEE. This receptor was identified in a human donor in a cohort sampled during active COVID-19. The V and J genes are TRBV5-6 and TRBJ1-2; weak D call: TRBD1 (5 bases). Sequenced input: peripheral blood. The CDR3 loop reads CASSSGLRNYGYTF. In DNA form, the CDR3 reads TGTGCCAGCAGCTCGGGACTGAGAAACTATGGCTACACCTTC.